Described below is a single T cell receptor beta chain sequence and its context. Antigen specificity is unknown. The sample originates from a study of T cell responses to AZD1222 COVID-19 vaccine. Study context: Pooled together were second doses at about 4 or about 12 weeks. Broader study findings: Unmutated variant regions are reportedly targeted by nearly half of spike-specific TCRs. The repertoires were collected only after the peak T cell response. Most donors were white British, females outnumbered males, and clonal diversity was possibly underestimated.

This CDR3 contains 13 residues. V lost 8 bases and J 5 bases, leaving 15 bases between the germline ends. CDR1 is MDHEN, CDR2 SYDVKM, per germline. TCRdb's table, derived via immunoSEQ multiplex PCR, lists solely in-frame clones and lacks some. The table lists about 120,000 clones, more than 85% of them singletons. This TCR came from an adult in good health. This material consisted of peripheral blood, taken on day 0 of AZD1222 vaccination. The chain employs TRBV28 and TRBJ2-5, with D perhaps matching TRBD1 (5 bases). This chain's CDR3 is CASERGLLETQYF. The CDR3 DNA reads TGTGCCAGCGAAAGGGGTCTCTTGGAGACCCAGTACTTC. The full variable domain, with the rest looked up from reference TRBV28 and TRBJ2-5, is DVKVTQSSRYLVKRTGEKVFLECVQDMDHENMFWYRQDPGLGLRLIYFSYDVKMKEKGDIPEGYSVSREKKERFSLILESASTNQTSMYLCASERGLLETQYFGPGTRLLVL.